These 23 T cell receptor beta chains were sequenced from one sample in a study of T cell changes during pregnancy in multiple sclerosis. TCRdb's copy holds only in-frame clones and misses some; the assay was immunoSEQ multiplex PCR. The data contain about 40,000 clones, 75% to 95% of them seen just once; the ten biggest clones take up 0.43%. Sample: CD4+ T cells from peripheral blood mononuclear cells, taken in the third trimester of pregnancy. These receptors were collected from a female donor with multiple sclerosis, enrolled in a pregnancy study.

This rearrangement joins TRBV28 to TRBJ1-1; D possibly corresponds to TRBD1 (6 bases). Germline lookup yields CDR1 MDHEN and CDR2 SYDVKM. CDR3 length equals 14 residues. Deletions cut 2 bases from V and 8 bases from J, with 15 bases between. The CDR3 DNA reads TGTGCCAGCAGTTTAGGGGGGGCGCTAACCGAAGCTTTCTTT. Translated: CASSLGGALTEAFF.

The chain has TRBV4-2 and TRBJ1-5, with D possibly being TRBD1 (5 bases). Germline lookup yields CDR1 LGHNA and CDR2 YNFKEQ. There are 20 residues in the CDR3. With 0 bases removed from V and 3 bases from J, the gap between germline ends came to 24 bases. CDR3 loop: CASSQESGRGWAGNNQPQHF. CDR3 DNA: TGTGCCAGCAGCCAAGAGAGCGGCCGGGGGTGGGCAGGCAACAATCAGCCCCAGCATTTT.

The chain employs TRBV4-2 and TRBJ1-2; the D gene is possibly TRBD1 (5 bases). CDR3 size: 15 residues. V lost 6 bases and J 4 bases, leaving 18 bases between the germline ends. Germline CDR1 is LGHNA and CDR2 is YNFKEQ. The CDR3 nucleotides are TGTGCCAGCAGTGTTGGGAGGCCGGGGGGCTATGGCTACACCTTC. Protein product: CASSVGRPGGYGYTF.

For this clone: Its ends do not fully match the called genes, so a read error is possible. CDR3 region: CASSIAGHYDYTF. The CDR3 DNA is TGTGCCAGTAGTATCGCAGGGCACTATGACTACACCTTC. The rearrangement uses TRBV19 and TRBJ1-2, with D tentatively TRBD1 (5 bases). This CDR3 spans 13 amino acids. Germline CDR1 is LNHDA and CDR2 is SQIVND (reference sequence).

V and J are TRBV6-5 and TRBJ1-1, with 7 bases lining up with TRBD1. The germline gives CDR1 MNHEY, CDR2 SVGAGI. CDR3 length: 15 residues. Losses at the gene ends were 0 bases for V and 4 bases for J; bases not matched to a gene: 5. In DNA form, the CDR3 reads TGTGCCAGCAGTTACTCGAACAGGGGAAGCACTGAAGCTTTCTTT. Its translation is CASSYSNRGSTEAFF.

The chain combines TRBV28 with TRBJ2-1; D possibly corresponds to TRBD2 (6 bases). Germline V lookup: CDR1 MDHEN, CDR2 SYDVKM. V was clipped by 4 bases and J by 1 base, with 11 bases between them. The CDR3 loop spans 15 amino acids. The CDR3 loop reads CASSYTGASYNEQFF. CDR3 sequence (DNA): TGTGCCAGCAGTTATACGGGAGCTTCCTACAATGAGCAGTTCTTC.

The chain is built from TRBV4-3 and TRBJ1-2; D unresolved. There are 15 residues in the CDR3. Looked up from germline, CDR1 is LGHNA and CDR2 is YSLEER. The ends were cut back, 0 bases at V and 9 bases at J, with 17 bases in the middle. For the CDR3, the DNA is TGCGCCAGCAGCCAAGATGCGTGGAGAGCGTCGCGCTACACCTTC. Translated: CASSQDAWRASRYTF.

The chain carries TRBV7-9 and TRBJ1-4; TRBD1 is a possible D gene (5 bases). The CDR3 extends over 14 amino acids. Trimming shortened V by 2 bases and J by 7 bases, and 11 bases separated the two germline ends. Germline CDR1 reads SEHNR; CDR2 reads FQNEAQ (reference sequence). The chain's CDR3 is CASSLTQGGEKLFF. The CDR3 bases are TGTGCCAGCAGCTTAACGCAGGGCGGTGAAAAACTGTTTTTT.

The chain joins TRBV7-6 to TRBJ2-2; TRBD1 is a possible D gene (5 bases). V was cut by 2 bases and J by 5 bases, with 12 bases left in between. Germline values: CDR1 SGHVS, CDR2 FNYEAQ. The CDR3 length is 15 residues. The CDR3 nucleotides are TGTGCCAGCAGCTTACGTAGGGGCGGAACCGGGGAGCTGTTTTTT. It translates to CASSLRRGGTGELFF.

As for this clone: The junction and the germline gene differ at one end; a read error may be behind it. The chain combines TRBV23-1 with TRBJ1-5; 8 bases are a match to TRBD1. TRBV23-1 is classed as an ORF, of uncertain function. The CDR3 is 15 amino acids. CDR3 sequence: CASSRTAGGKQPQHF. As DNA, the CDR3 is TGCGCCAGCAGCCGAACGGCAGGGGGCAAACAGCCCCAGCATTTT.

The gene calls are TRBV7-9 and TRBJ1-2; TRBD1 might be the D (6 bases). Germline V gene data show CDR1 as SEHNR and CDR2 as FQNEAQ (reference sequence). The CDR3 has 15 amino acids. Trimming shortened V by 4 bases and J by 4 bases, and 16 bases separated the two germline ends. The CDR3 reads CASSSRTVPIYGYTF. CDR3 in DNA: TGTGCCAGCAGCTCCCGGACAGTCCCTATCTATGGCTACACCTTC.

This rearrangement joins TRBV7-9 to TRBJ2-3, with 8 nucleotides matching TRBD1. The CDR3 has 15 amino acids. V dropped 6 bases and J dropped 1; count of bases not matched to a gene: 6. Germline CDR1 and CDR2: SEHNR and FQNEAQ (reference sequence). In nucleotides, the CDR3 is TGTGCCAGCAGACCGACAGGGGAAGGCACAGATACGCAGTATTTT. It encodes CASRPTGEGTDTQYF. The whole variable domain, filled in from reference TRBV7-9 and TRBJ2-3, reads DTGVSQNPRHKITKRGQNVTFRCDPISEHNRLYWYRQTLGQGPEFLTYFQNEAQLEKSRLLSDRFSAERPKGSFSTLEIQRTEQGDSAMYLCASRPTGEGTDTQYFGPGTRLTVL.

This rearrangement joins TRBV11-2 to TRBJ2-1, with D unresolved. V was shortened by 1 base and J by 2 bases, with 6 bases between the two germline ends. This CDR3 contains 14 residues. The V gene's germline CDR1 is SGHAT and CDR2 FQNNGV. The CDR3, as DNA: TGTGCCAGCAGCTTAGTCCGTGCCTACAATGAGCAGTTCTTC. As protein: CASSLVRAYNEQFF.

The chain couples TRBV4-1 to TRBJ1-2; perhaps TRBD1 as D (5 bases). V was trimmed by 1 base and J by 1 base, leaving 13 bases between them. CDR3 length: 16 residues. Germline V gene lookup returns CDR1 MGHRA and CDR2 YSYEKL. CDR3 nucleotides: TGCGCCAGCAGCCAAGGTCCCGCAGGGATTAACTATGGCTACACCTTC. Protein sequence: CASSQGPAGINYGYTF.

This clone appeared once. This chain joins TRBV6-5 and TRBJ1-3, with a tentative D call TRBD1 (5 bases). V was pared by 2 bases and J by 0 bases, with 8 bases between. This CDR3 has 15 amino acids. Germline V gene sequence: CDR1 MNHEY, CDR2 SVGAGI. CDR3: CASSYAGGSGNTIYF. The CDR3 DNA reads as TGTGCCAGCAGTTACGCCGGGGGCTCTGGAAACACCATATATTTT.

This clone has just a few counts. This sequence joins TRBV28 and TRBJ1-2; tentatively, D is TRBD1 (5 bases). V lost 4 bases to trimming and J lost 6 bases, with 21 bases between them. Germline V gene lookup returns CDR1 MDHEN and CDR2 SYDVKM. The CDR3 is 16 residues long. CDR3 sequence reads: CASSSSGRPLRDGYTF. CDR3 DNA sequence: TGTGCCAGCAGTTCAAGTGGACGTCCGCTCAGGGATGGCTACACCTTC.

The CDR3 protein is CASRYQASSGNTIYF. For the CDR3, the DNA is TGTGCCAGCAGGTATCAGGCGAGCTCTGGAAACACCATATATTTT. The chain carries TRBV28 and TRBJ1-3; D ambiguous. Trimming shortened V by 6 bases and J by 0 bases, and 12 bases separated the two germline ends. The germline CDR1 and CDR2 sequences are MDHEN and SYDVKM. The CDR3 contains 15 residues.

The V gene is TRBV4-3, the J gene TRBJ2-2; tentative D call: TRBD1 (5 bases). Germline CDR1 reads LGHNA; CDR2 reads YSLEER. The CDR3 is made up of 19 amino acids. The V and J ends lost 1 base and 0 bases respectively, with 18 bases between them. DNA of the CDR3: TGCGCCAGCAGCCAAGTGTCGCGTAGGGGCCATCCGAACACCGGGGAGCTGTTTTTT. Translating gives CASSQVSRRGHPNTGELFF.

In its sample, this clone was seen once. This chain links TRBV4-1 with TRBJ1-5; possible D gene TRBD1, 6 bases. This CDR3 has 15 amino acids. Per germline, CDR1 MGHRA and CDR2 YSYEKL. V was trimmed by 3 bases and J by 4 bases, leaving 13 bases between them. The CDR3 sequence: CASSHDGQKNQPQHF. The CDR3 coding sequence is TGCGCCAGCAGCCATGACGGACAGAAGAATCAGCCCCAGCATTTT.

This chain links TRBV11-3 with TRBJ2-3; unclear D gene. The CDR3 is 15 residues long. Per the germline V gene, CDR1 is SGHNT and CDR2 is YENEEA. Trimming took 2 bases from V and 1 from J, leaving 10 bases between them. DNA of the CDR3: TGTGCCAGCAGCTTAACGAGCGATCGCACAGATACGCAGTATTTT. The encoded protein is CASSLTSDRTDTQYF.

This clone was detected once. The genes are TRBV28 and TRBJ1-1; D ambiguous. V was trimmed by 0 bases and J by 1 base, leaving 6 bases between them. Germline CDR1 reads MDHEN; CDR2 reads SYDVKM. This CDR3 has 14 residues. CDR3 loop: CASSLWGGNTEAFF. In DNA form, the CDR3 reads TGTGCCAGCAGTTTATGGGGAGGGAACACTGAAGCTTTCTTT.

The chain is built from TRBV25-1 and TRBJ1-2, with a tentative D call TRBD1 (5 bases). This CDR3 has 16 residues. In germline, CDR1 is MGHDK, CDR2 SYGVNS. V shed 4 bases and J shed 6 bases, with 21 bases lying between them. For the CDR3, the DNA is TGTGCCAGCAGTGTGGGCGGGGCAGGCTTTACCAATGGCTACACCTTC. This translates into CASSVGGAGFTNGYTF.

The V and J genes are TRBV7-2 and TRBJ2-1, with 9 bases matching TRBD2. The V gene end was trimmed by 4 bases and the J gene end by 7 bases; junction bases not matched to a gene: 11. Germline V lookup: CDR1 SGHTA, CDR2 FQGNSA. The CDR3 length is 16 residues. The CDR3: CASSSFSGSSFNEQFF. CDR3 DNA: TGTGCCAGCAGCTCCTTTAGCGGGAGTAGTTTTAATGAGCAGTTCTTC.